Listed below are T cell receptor beta chains from one sample, sequenced in a study of cytomegalovirus exposure and HLA in healthy donors. This table comes from immunoSEQ multiplex PCR, and its TCRdb copy is limited to in-frame clones, with some not included. The table has roughly 250,000 clones, 86% seen once. The sample comprised PBMCs. Every receptor here comes from a woman between 25 and 40 years old in good health and CMV-seropositive. The CDR3 runs from the conserved cysteine through the conserved F or W. D genes are given only for firm matches. Clone size is shown for a subset of rows, as once, few, many or a class of expanded clone.

>NA|TRBJ2-1|TRBV5-1|TRBD2
TGCGCCAGCAGCCTCCCTTCTAGCGGGAGTGATAATGAGCAGTTCTTC
CASSLPSSGSDNEQFF
>NA|TRBJ1-1|TRBV7-2|TRBD1
TGTGCCAGCAGCTGGACAGGGGCCATGAACACTGAAGCTTTCTTT
CASSWTGAMNTEAFF
>NA|TRBJ2-2|TRBV7-9|NA
TGTGCCAGCAGCTTAGGGCGGGACAGTTACACCGGGGAGCTGTTTTTT
CASSLGRDSYTGELFF
>NA|TRBJ1-2|TRBV5-5|TRBD1
TGTGCCAGCAGCTTCGATCTACAGGGGGCGCTTAGGGGCTACACCTTC
CASSFDLQGALRGYTF
>NA|TRBJ2-7|TRBV4-1|TRBD2
TGCGCCAGCAGCGGGACTAGCACAAACCCCTCCTACGAGCAGTACTTC
CASSGTSTNPSYEQYF
>NA|TRBJ2-5|TRBV2|TRBD2
TGTGCCAGCAGTGAATGGCTAGCGGGCGCTCAAGAGACCCAGTACTTC
CASSEWLAGAQETQYF
>NA|TRBJ1-2|TRBV19|TRBD1
TGTGCCACCCAGGGACAGGCAAACTATGGCTACACCTTC
CATQGQANYGYTF
>NA|TRBJ2-3|TRBV27|NA
TGTGCCAGCAGTTTTCAACTACCCCGGGGCACAGATACGCAGTATTTT
CASSFQLPRGTDTQYF
>NA|TRBJ2-1|TRBV7-2|TRBD2
TGTGCCAGCAGCTTAGTTCTAGCGGGAGGGCACAATGAGCAGTTCTTC
CASSLVLAGGHNEQFF
>NA|TRBJ2-1|TRBV11-3|TRBD2
TGTGCCAGCAGCCCAGGGGGGCTAGCGGGAGACAGTGAGCAGTTCTTC
CASSPGGLAGDSEQFF
>NA|TRBJ1-5|TRBV7-8|TRBD1
TGTGCCAGCAGCCTCGACAGGGGGCCACAGCCCCAGCATTTT
CASSLDRGPQPQHF
>NA|TRBJ2-7|TRBV5-8|NA
TGTGCCAGCAGCTCCCGGGCGGGCTCCTACGAGCAGTACTTC
CASSSRAGSYEQYF
>once|TRBJ1-1|TRBV27|NA
TGTGCCAGCAGTTTCGCAGGGAATGAAGCTTTCTTT
CASSFAGNEAFF
>NA|TRBJ2-3|TRBV5-1|TRBD2
TGCGCCAGCAGCTTGGCGAGCGGGAGTGTTCATACGCAGTATTTT
CASSLASGSVHTQYF
>NA|TRBJ2-1|TRBV19|NA
NA
CASTSGVSYNEQFF
>NA|TRBJ2-5|TRBV6-1|NA
TGTGCCAGCCCCTCCGAAGCGGACTACCAAGAGACCCAGTACTTC
CASPSEADYQETQYF
>NA|TRBJ2-1|TRBV7-8|TRBD2
TGTGCCAGCAGCTTACTGTGGCGGGAGGTTGTCCACAATGAGCAGTTCTTC
CASSLLWREVVHNEQFF
>NA|TRBJ2-7|TRBV25-1|TRBD1
TGTGCCAGCACCGAGGGTAAGGGGGCAGACGAGCAGTACTTC
CASTEGKGADEQYF
>NA|TRBJ1-1|TRBV7-9|TRBD1
TGTGCCAGCCAGGGGGGATTTGGGGGCACTGAAGCTTTCTTT
CASQGGFGGTEAFF
>NA|TRBJ1-2|TRBV5-5|TRBD1
TGTGCCAGCAGCGATTTGGACAGGGGGCATGGCTACACCTTC
CASSDLDRGHGYTF
>NA|TRBJ1-1|TRBV7-9|TRBD1
TGTGCCAGCAGCGGACAGGGAGCGAAGGATTGGAGCGCTGAAGCTTTCTTT
CASSGQGAKDWSAEAFF
>NA|TRBJ2-1|TRBV10-2|NA
TGCGCCAGCAGTGAGACACGGGAGACATACAATGAGCAGTTCTTC
CASSETRETYNEQFF
>NA|TRBJ1-2|TRBV5-1|NA
TGCGCCAGCAGCTTGGGGACTGCACCTCGGGTCGTCGGCTACACCTTC
CASSLGTAPRVVGYTF
>NA|TRBJ1-1|TRBV27|NA
TGTGCCTCCACGGGGTGGACGGGCGAAGCTTTCTTT
CASTGWTGEAFF
>NA|TRBJ2-7|TRBV4-2|TRBD2
TGTGCCAGCAGCCAGCAAGGGACTAGCGGGAGCGGCTCCTACGAGCAGTACTTC
CASSQQGTSGSGSYEQYF
>NA|TRBJ1-4|TRBV19|NA
TGTGCCAGTAGTCCCAGCCGAGGTGAAAAACTGTTTTTT
CASSPSRGEKLFF
>NA|TRBJ1-5|TRBV18|TRBD1
TGTGCCAGCTCAAATGCCAGGGGGACAGGCGGTGGCAATCAGCCCCAGCATTTT
CASSNARGTGGGNQPQHF
>NA|TRBJ1-1|TRBV6-1|NA
TGTGCCAGCAGTGAAGCTGGTAGGGGTGGAACTGAAGCTTTCTTT
CASSEAGRGGTEAFF
>NA|TRBJ1-3|TRBV27|NA
TGTGCCAGCAGTTTTTCAGGGATCTCTGGAAACACCATATATTTT
CASSFSGISGNTIYF
>NA|TRBJ2-4|TRBV5-1|NA
TGCGCCAGCAGCCCTATCCTCTCCCGGGGTAACATTCAGTACTTC
CASSPILSRGNIQYF
>once|TRBJ2-5|TRBV5-1|NA
TGCGCCAGCAGCGGAGAGGGACTTCAAGAGACCCAGTACTTC
CASSGEGLQETQYF
>once|TRBJ1-1|TRBV6-6|NA
TGTGCCAGCAGCAAAGGCGCGGGGACTGAAGCTTTCTTT
CASSKGAGTEAFF
>NA|TRBJ1-5|TRBV2|TRBD1
TGTGCCAGCAGTGGACAGGGGAGCAATCAGCCCCAGCATTTT
CASSGQGSNQPQHF
>NA|TRBJ2-1|TRBV4-1|TRBD2
TGCGCCAGCAGCCACCCCGGGACTAGCGGCTTGCCTAGCTCCTACAATGAGCAGTTCTTC
CASSHPGTSGLPSSYNEQFF
>NA|TRBJ2-7|TRBV5-5|NA
TGTGCCAGCAGCTTGGCCGTATACGAGCAGTACTTC
CASSLAVYEQYF
>NA|TRBJ1-2|TRBV6-1|NA
TGTGCCAGCAGTGAACCCTGGCGCTCCGAGGCCTATGGCTACACCTTC
CASSEPWRSEAYGYTF
>many|TRBJ2-2|TRBV6-4|TRBD2
TGTGCCAGCAGTGACTCTAGCGGGAGCACCGGGGAGCTGTTTTTT
CASSDSSGSTGELFF
>NA|TRBJ2-1|TRBV6-5|TRBD2
TGTGCCAGCAGTTCCTTTGCGGGGAGGGTGGGGAATGAGCAGTTCTTC
CASSSFAGRVGNEQFF
>NA|TRBJ1-1|TRBV6-1|NA
TGTGCCAGCACTTTCTTGAACACTGAAGCTTTCTTT
CASTFLNTEAFF
>NA|TRBJ2-7|TRBV5-4|TRBD2
TGTGCCAGCAGCTGGGTAGGGCGGGAGGGGAACGAGCAGTACTTC
CASSWVGREGNEQYF
>NA|TRBJ1-4|TRBV19|NA
TGTGCCAGTGGTAAAAACAGGGCTAGTGAAAAACTGTTTTTT
CASGKNRASEKLFF
>NA|TRBJ2-2|TRBV4-1|NA
TGCGCCAGCAGCCAGGATGCGATAGGGAGCGGGGAGCTGTTTTTT
CASSQDAIGSGELFF
>once|TRBJ2-1|TRBV30|NA
TGTGCCTGGAGTGTATCAGGGATTGGCGAGCAGTTCTTC
CAWSVSGIGEQFF
>NA|TRBJ2-2|TRBV18|TRBD2
TGTGCCAGCCACCCACCGGGACTAGCGGGAAGGACCGGGGAGCTGTTTTTT
CASHPPGLAGRTGELFF
>NA|TRBJ2-5|TRBV28|NA
TGTGCCAGCAGAAGGGACTTTCAAGAGACCCAGTACTTC
CASRRDFQETQYF
>NA|TRBJ1-5|TRBV5-1|NA
TGCGCCAGCAGCTTTGTCCCCGGGGTGGGTCAGCCCCAGCATTTT
CASSFVPGVGQPQHF
>NA|TRBJ1-1|TRBV5-1|NA
TGCGCCAGCAGCTTCTCCCTTAACACTGAAGCTTTCTTT
CASSFSLNTEAFF
>few|TRBJ1-5|TRBV6-1|NA
TGTGCCACCCGGGGTTCGGATCAGCCCCAGCATTTT
CATRGSDQPQHF
>NA|TRBJ1-2|TRBV4-1|NA
TGCGCCAGCAGCCTACAGGGTGACTATGGCTACACCTTC
CASSLQGDYGYTF